This passage covers 25 T cell receptor beta chains from one sample sequenced in a study of blood T cell repertoires in COVID-19. Only in-frame clones appear in the TCRdb table, and some are missing; sequencing was by immunoSEQ multiplex PCR. The sample gives more than 200,000 clones, more than 80% of which show up once; approximately 1.8% is in the top ten. Sequenced material: PBMCs or T cells enriched from blood (not recorded which). The receptors stem from a man in his 60s who had recovered from COVID-19.

The chain employs TRBV19 and TRBJ2-1; D call uncertain. The V end was cut by 5 bases, the J end by 7 bases, with 12 bases between. The CDR3 runs to 13 residues. The germline gives CDR1 LNHDA, CDR2 SQIVND (reference sequence). CDR3 DNA sequence: TGTGCCAGTAGTGCTTCCTGGGCGAATGAGCAGTTCTTC. Residues: CASSASWANEQFF.

In this sample, this clone turned up once. This chain joins TRBV2 and TRBJ1-5; possibly TRBD1 for D (6 bases). Germline lookup yields CDR1 SNHLY and CDR2 FYNNEI. V lost 7 bases, J lost 7 bases, and 20 bases lay in between. This CDR3 is 15 amino acids long. CDR3 sequence (DNA): TGTGCCAGCACTATTGCGACAGGTTGGGGGCAGCCCCAGCATTTT. This translates into CASTIATGWGQPQHF. Looking up the rest from reference TRBV2 and TRBJ1-5 gives the full variable domain: EPEVTQTPSHQVTQMGQEVILRCVPISNHLYFYWYRQILGQKVEFLVSFYNNEISEKSEIFDDQFSVERPDGSNFTLKIRSTKLEDSAMYFCASTIATGWGQPQHFGDGTRLSIL.

The chain combines TRBV19 with TRBJ1-2; D remains ambiguous. Deletions cut 3 bases from V and 5 bases from J, with 10 bases between. The CDR3 contains 13 residues. Germline V lookup: CDR1 LNHDA, CDR2 SQIVND (reference sequence). DNA for the CDR3: TGTGCCAGTAGTATCCTCGGCAGGTATGGCTACACCTTC. This gives the protein CASSILGRYGYTF.

The chain links TRBV19 to TRBJ2-3, with D possibly TRBD1 on 5 matching bases. Per the germline V gene, CDR1 is LNHDA and CDR2 is SQIVND (reference sequence). The CDR3 has 14 amino acids. V shed 5 bases and J shed 0 bases, with 9 bases lying between them. Here the CDR3 DNA reads TGTGCCAGTAGTCTAGGGGCTAGCACAGATACGCAGTATTTT. Its translation: CASSLGASTDTQYF.

The chain couples TRBV21-1 to TRBJ1-5; the listed D gene, TRBD1, was not tested against the DNA. TRBV21-1 has pseudogene status. The CDR3 spans 21 residues. The CDR3 reads CASSKEVPGQVYPRYNQPQHF. The CDR3 DNA reads as TGTGCCAGCAGCAAAGAAGTACCGGGACAGGTCTACCCTCGGTACAATCAGCCCCAGCATTTT.

This chain uses TRBV4-3 with TRBJ1-2; tentatively, D is TRBD1 (5 bases). The CDR3 is 15 residues long. The germline gives CDR1 LGHNA, CDR2 YSLEER. Trimming took 1 base from V and 6 from J, leaving 15 bases between them. The CDR3 region is CASSQGGSGVNGYTF. CDR3 DNA sequence: TGCGCCAGCAGCCAAGGTGGCTCGGGGGTGAATGGCTACACCTTC.

A remark on this clone: One junction end does not reproduce the germline sequence, and a read error may be involved. CDR3 residues: CASSKELYSDGYTF. The DNA of the CDR3 is TGTGCCAGCAGCAAAGAGCTATACAGTGATGGCTACACCTTC. The chain couples TRBV3-1 (or the pseudogene TRBV3-2) to TRBJ1-2; no clear D gene. CDR1 and CDR2 from the germline V gene are LGHDT and YNNKEL (reference sequence). The CDR3 is 14 amino acids.

J is TRBJ1-5 and V is TRBV6-4; no clear D. CDR1 is MRHNA, CDR2 SNTAGT, per germline. This CDR3 contains 14 residues. Trimming removed 6 bases from V and 5 bases from J, with 14 bases in between. The CDR3 bases are TGTGCCAGCAGCCCCTTCGGCGGGGATCAGCCCCAGCATTTT. Residues: CASSPFGGDQPQHF.

The V and J genes are TRBV11-3 and TRBJ2-7; a weak D match, TRBD1 (5 bases). V lost 4 bases and J 2 bases, leaving 6 bases between the germline ends. From germline, CDR1 is SGHNT and CDR2 YENEEA. The CDR3 has 12 amino acids. CDR3 nucleotides: TGTGCCAGCAGCTCGACAGCCTACGAGCAGTACTTC. Protein product: CASSSTAYEQYF.

The rearrangement joins TRBV18 to TRBJ1-3; 9 bases are shared with TRBD1. This CDR3 comprises 14 residues. Germline trimming cut 6 bases from V and 4 bases from J; bases unmatched to any gene: 4. Germline V gives CDR1 KGHSH, CDR2 LQKENI. The CDR3 DNA follows: TGTGCCAGCTCGGAACAGGGGGCAGGAAACACCATATATTTT. Translating gives CASSEQGAGNTIYF.

The chain recombines TRBV5-6 with TRBJ2-3, with a tentative D call TRBD1 (6 bases). From germline, CDR1 is SGHDT and CDR2 YYEEEE. Trimming removed 3 bases from V and 3 bases from J, with 11 bases in between. The CDR3 is made up of 14 amino acids. CDR3 in DNA: TGTGCCAGCAGCTGGGGAACAGGGACAGATACGCAGTATTTT. It encodes CASSWGTGTDTQYF.

The chain employs TRBV27 and TRBJ2-5, with TRBD2 identical over 9 bases. The V gene's germline CDR1 is MNHEY and CDR2 SMNVEV (reference sequence). The CDR3 is made up of 17 amino acids. J was trimmed by 2 bases and V by 4 bases; bases with no gene match: 11. The CDR3 sequence: CASSSPRLAEIQETQYF. In nucleotides, the CDR3 is TGTGCCAGCAGTTCCCCGCGACTAGCGGAAATTCAAGAGACCCAGTACTTC.

This chain uses TRBV5-1 with TRBJ2-7; 10 bases align to TRBD1. Trimming took 2 bases from V and 2 from J; bases not matched to a gene: 7. The germline CDR1 and CDR2 sequences are SGHRS and YFSETQ. The CDR3 loop spans 16 amino acids. The CDR3 reads CASSFAPGQGTYEQYF. The CDR3, as DNA: TGCGCCAGCAGCTTCGCCCCGGGACAGGGGACCTACGAGCAGTACTTC. The variable domain in full, completed from reference TRBV5-1 and TRBJ2-7, reads KAGVTQTPRYLIKTRGQQVTLSCSPISGHRSVSWYQQTPGQGLQFLFEYFSETQRNKGNFPGRFSGRQFSNSRSEMNVSTLELGDSALYLCASSFAPGQGTYEQYFGPGTRLTVT.

The V call is TRBV12-3 or TRBV12-4, the J call TRBJ1-2, with D tentatively TRBD1 (6 bases). Trimming pared 3 bases from V and 7 bases from J, leaving 12 bases between. The CDR3 covers 13 residues. The CDR3 DNA reads as TGTGCCAGCAGTTTGGGCCAGGGGATTGGCTACACCTTC. Residues: CASSLGQGIGYTF.

This chain links TRBV5-8 with TRBJ1-4, with D possibly being TRBD1 (6 bases). This CDR3 has 14 residues. Germline values: CDR1 SGHTS, CDR2 YDEGEE. Trimming pared 7 bases from V and 0 bases from J, leaving 10 bases between. The CDR3 reads CASSHRATNEKLFF. Written as DNA, the CDR3 is TGTGCCAGCTCCCACAGGGCAACTAATGAAAAACTGTTTTTT.

This chain connects TRBV18 to TRBJ2-1, with D possibly TRBD1 on 6 matching bases. The CDR3 is 14 residues long. Looked up from germline, CDR1 is KGHSH and CDR2 is LQKENI. V lost 3 bases and J lost 9, with 15 bases in between. CDR3 DNA sequence: TGTGCCAGCTCACCCCAGGGGCTAGGGGGTGAGCAGTTCTTC. Encoded protein: CASSPQGLGGEQFF.

The genes are TRBV19 and TRBJ2-4; maybe TRBD1 (6 bases). Germline lookup yields CDR1 LNHDA and CDR2 SQIVND (reference sequence). CDR3 length equals 16 residues. Trimming took off 0 bases at V and 2 bases at J, with 11 bases between the two ends. The CDR3 region has the DNA TGTGCCAGTAGTATAGATCTACAGGGTCCCAAAAACATTCAGTACTTC. This codes for CASSIDLQGPKNIQYF.

The chain links TRBV7-9 to TRBJ2-6; D call uncertain. Trimming removed 6 bases from V and 2 bases from J, with 11 bases in between. The CDR3 is made up of 15 amino acids. In germline, CDR1 is SEHNR, CDR2 FQNEAQ (reference sequence). The CDR3 DNA reads as TGTGCCAGCAGTCAGACACGTGCTGGGGCCAACGTCCTGACTTTC. Protein sequence: CASSQTRAGANVLTF.

V usage is TRBV3-1 (or the pseudogene TRBV3-2) and J usage is TRBJ1-6; 8 positions match TRBD1. The CDR3 sequence is 17 residues long. V gave up 0 bases and J gave up 2 bases; unmatched junction bases: 3. CDR1 and CDR2 (germline): LGHDT, YNNKEL (reference sequence). The CDR3 protein is CASSQERQGTYNSPLHF. In DNA form, the CDR3 reads TGTGCCAGCAGCCAAGAAAGACAGGGGACCTATAATTCACCCCTCCACTTT.

The chain carries TRBV2 and TRBJ2-2, with no clear D. V lost 5 bases and J lost 4, with 11 bases in between. Germline CDR1 reads SNHLY; CDR2 reads FYNNEI. CDR3 length: 14 amino acids. The chain's CDR3 is CASSRNNPTGELFF. In DNA, the CDR3 is TGTGCCAGCAGTCGCAACAACCCCACCGGGGAGCTGTTTTTT.

The V gene is TRBV6-5, the J gene TRBJ1-2; 9 bases are shared with TRBD1. The CDR3 runs to 15 residues. The junction had 12 bases not matched to a gene; V was cut back by 5 bases and J by 8 bases. CDR1 and CDR2 (germline): MNHEY, SVGAGI. The DNA for the CDR3 is TGTGCCAGCAGTCGGGACCGGGACAGGGTAGGAGGCTACACCTTC. It is translated as CASSRDRDRVGGYTF.

This chain connects TRBV25-1 to TRBJ2-3; 7 bases map to TRBD1. Losses at the gene ends were 2 bases for V and 5 bases for J; bases not matched to a gene: 1. Germline CDR1 MGHDK, CDR2 SYGVNS. This CDR3 region has 13 residues. CDR3 region: CASSEQGVDTQYF. The CDR3 DNA reads as TGTGCCAGCAGTGAACAGGGGGTAGATACGCAGTATTTT.

Remarks on this clone: Other DNA sequences from this sample encode an identical CDR3 as well. This chain joins TRBV7-2 and TRBJ2-1, with D hard to call. Trimming removed 0 bases from V and 3 bases from J, with 3 bases in between. The CDR3 totals 13 residues. Looked up from germline, CDR1 is SGHTA and CDR2 is FQGNSA. CDR3 loop: CASSLASYNEQFF. The CDR3, as DNA: TGTGCCAGCAGCTTAGCCAGCTACAATGAGCAGTTCTTC.

The rearrangement links TRBV18 to TRBJ2-7; the match to TRBD1 covers 9 bases. Germline V gene lookup returns CDR1 KGHSH and CDR2 LQKENI. Germline trimming cut 2 bases from V and 2 bases from J; bases unmatched to any gene: 4. The CDR3 is made up of 15 amino acids. The CDR3 DNA follows: TGTGCCAGCTCACCAGCCGGGACAGGGACCTACGAGCAGTACTTC. Translated: CASSPAGTGTYEQYF.

The rearrangement uses TRBV19 and TRBJ2-7; tentative D call: TRBD2 (7 bases). Trimming left V 8 bases short and J 7 bases short, with 15 bases between. The CDR3 is made up of 12 amino acids. Germline lookup yields CDR1 LNHDA and CDR2 SQIVND (reference sequence). CDR3 DNA: TGTGCCAGTTCCGGGGGGCCGTGGGAGCAGTACTTC. Protein sequence: CASSGGPWEQYF.